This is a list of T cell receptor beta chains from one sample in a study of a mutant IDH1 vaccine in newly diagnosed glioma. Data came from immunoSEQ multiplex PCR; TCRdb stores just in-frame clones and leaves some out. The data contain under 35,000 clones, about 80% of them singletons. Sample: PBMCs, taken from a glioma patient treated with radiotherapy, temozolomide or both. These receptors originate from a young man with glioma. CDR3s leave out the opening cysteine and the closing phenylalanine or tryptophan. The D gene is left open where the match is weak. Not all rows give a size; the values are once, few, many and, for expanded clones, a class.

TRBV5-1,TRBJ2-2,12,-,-,ASSLVDLTGELF
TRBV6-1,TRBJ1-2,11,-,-,ASGLEGAAGYT
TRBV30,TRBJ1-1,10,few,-,AWRVINTEAF
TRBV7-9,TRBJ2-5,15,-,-,ASSLFQRITIQETQY
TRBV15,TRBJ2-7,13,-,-,ATSRDIVARYEQY
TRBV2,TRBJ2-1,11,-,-,ASNTAVYNEQF
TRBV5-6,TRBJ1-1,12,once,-,ASSEGRQNTEAF
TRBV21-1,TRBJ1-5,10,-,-,ASSRDRQPQH
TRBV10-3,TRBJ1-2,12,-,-,AISESGRESRYT
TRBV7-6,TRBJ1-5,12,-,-,ASSLKGGGQPQH
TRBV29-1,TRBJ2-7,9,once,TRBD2,SGGGLGEQY
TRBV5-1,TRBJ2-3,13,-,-,ASSLSGSRSDTQY
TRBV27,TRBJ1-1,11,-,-,ASSLFSGIEAF
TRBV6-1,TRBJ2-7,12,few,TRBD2,ASRPTSVSYEQY
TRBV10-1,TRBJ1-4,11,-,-,ASSETANEKLF
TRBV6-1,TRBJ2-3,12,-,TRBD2,ASSESGGTYTQY
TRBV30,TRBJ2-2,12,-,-,AWRGDRNTGELF
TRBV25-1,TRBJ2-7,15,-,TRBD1,ASSPRAGTGNIYEQY
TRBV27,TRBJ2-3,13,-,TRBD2,ASTQLAGASDTQY
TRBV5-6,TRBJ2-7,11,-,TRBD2,ASSLGGGGEQY
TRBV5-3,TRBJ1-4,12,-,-,ARSLVQGNEKLF
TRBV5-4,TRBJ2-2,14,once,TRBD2,ASSFGAGGNTGELF
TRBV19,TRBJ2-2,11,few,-,ASSIPGTGELF
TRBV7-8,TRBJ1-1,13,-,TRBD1,ASSLADREVTEAF
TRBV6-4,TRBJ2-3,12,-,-,ASSEGAPGDTQY
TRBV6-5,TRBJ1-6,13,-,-,ASSYSRQENSPLH
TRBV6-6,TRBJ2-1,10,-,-,ASSYAGNEQF
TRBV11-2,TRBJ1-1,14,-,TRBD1,ASSLYSGTGSTEAF
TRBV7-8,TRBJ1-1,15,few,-,ASSLVVRENRFSEAF
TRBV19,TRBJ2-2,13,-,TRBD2,ASSLAGGYTGELF
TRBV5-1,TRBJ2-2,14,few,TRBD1,ASSISGTGNTGELF
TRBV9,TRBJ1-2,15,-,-,ASSVGSGGGSPGGYT
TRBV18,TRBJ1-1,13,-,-,ASSPPGGENTEAF
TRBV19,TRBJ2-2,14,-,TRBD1,ASSTVGQGSPGELF
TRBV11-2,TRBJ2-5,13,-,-,ASTSVGSGLETQY
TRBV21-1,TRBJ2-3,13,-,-,ASSKADGGTDTQY
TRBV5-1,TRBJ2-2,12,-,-,ASSLGTNTGELF
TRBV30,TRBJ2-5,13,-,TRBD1,AWSLGQGEKETQY
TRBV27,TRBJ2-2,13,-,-,ASSLTVSNTGELF
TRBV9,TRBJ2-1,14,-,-,ASSVGFGTPYNEQF
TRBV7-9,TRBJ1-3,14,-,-,ASSLSVTDLRNTIY
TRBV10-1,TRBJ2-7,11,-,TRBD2,ASSTSGRDEQY
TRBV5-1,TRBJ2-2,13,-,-,ASSLAPGGTGELF
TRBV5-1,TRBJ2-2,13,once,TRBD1,ASGGTGFLVGELF
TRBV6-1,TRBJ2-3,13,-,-,ASSVPPRSTDTQY
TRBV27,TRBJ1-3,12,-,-,ASSERSSGNTIY
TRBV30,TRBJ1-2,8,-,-,AWAFDGYT
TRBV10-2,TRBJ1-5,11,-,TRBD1,ASRGQTNQPQH
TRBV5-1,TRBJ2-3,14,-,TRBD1,ASSFRGQWSTDTQY